Shown below are 10 T cell receptor beta chains from a single sample sequenced in a study of blood T cells in healthy people across ages. A J-beta primer mix and a sample-barcoded 5' primer were used in a second PCR of roughly 6 to 11 cycles. TCRdb reprocessed the 5' RACE reads with MiXCR, giving one entry per CDR3 protein. The sample holds approximately 670,000 distinct CDR3 sequences; over 40% are singletons and the top ten take about 32%. The sample taken for sequencing was blood. The receptors shown here come from a man older than 75 in good health.

This sequence joins TRBV9 and TRBJ2-1; no definite D call. Per germline, CDR1 SGDLS and CDR2 YYNGEE. With 2 bases removed from V and 0 bases from J, the gap between germline ends came to 6 bases. This CDR3 has 14 residues. DNA of the CDR3: TGTGCCAGCAGCGTTGGGCTCTCCTACAATGAGCAGTTCTTC. Amino acids: CASSVGLSYNEQFF.

Notes on this clonotype: At one boundary the junction diverges from the germline segment, which might be a read error. The chain carries TRBV20-1 and TRBJ1-5; the D is unclear. Germline V gene lookup returns CDR1 DFQATT and CDR2 SNEGSKA (reference sequence). The CDR3 is 13 residues long. The CDR3 spells CSTSGQADQPQHF. The CDR3 DNA is TGCAGTACTAGTGGGCAGGCAGATCAGCCCCAGCATTTT.

The J gene is TRBJ2-5, the V gene TRBV7-3; D perhaps matches TRBD2 (6 bases). V was trimmed by 4 bases and J by 5 bases, leaving 17 bases between them. The CDR3 extends over 15 amino acids. From germline, CDR1 is SGHTA and CDR2 FQGTGA. CDR3 amino acids: CASSSSYGSGETQYF. CDR3 coding DNA: TGTGCCAGCAGCTCATCATACGGGAGTGGGGAGACCCAGTACTTC.

As for this clonotype: The germline gene is not matched at one end of the junction; a read error may be the cause. V gene TRBV6-1 combines with J gene TRBJ2-3; possibly TRBD2 for D (6 bases). The CDR3 totals 14 residues. The germline CDR1 and CDR2 sequences are MNHNS and SASEGT. CDR3: CASSDRDSAGTRYF. The CDR3 bases are TGTGCCAGCAGTGACAGGGACTCAGCGGGTACGCGGTATTTT.

The V gene is TRBV20-1, the J gene TRBJ2-1, with a weak D call TRBD2 (6 bases). Germline V gene data show CDR1 as DFQATT and CDR2 as SNEGSKA (reference sequence). Trimming stripped 4 bases from V and 13 bases from J, with 17 bases between. The CDR3 length is 12 residues. CDR3 region: CSAIGGLGTQFF. The CDR3 DNA follows: TGCAGTGCTATCGGAGGGCTAGGGACCCAGTTCTTC.

This clonotype was recorded at least ten times. V usage is TRBV4-3 and J usage is TRBJ2-1; perhaps TRBD1 as D (5 bases). Trimming shortened V by 1 base and J by 2 bases, and 12 bases separated the two germline ends. Germline V lookup: CDR1 LGHNA, CDR2 YSLEER. The CDR3 is made up of 16 amino acids. The chain's CDR3 is CASSQGPAGPYNEQFF. In nucleotides, the CDR3 is TGCGCCAGCAGCCAAGGCCCGGCAGGGCCCTACAATGAGCAGTTCTTC.

This chain uses TRBV28 with TRBJ2-4, with D perhaps matching TRBD1 or TRBD2 (5 bases each). The DNA end favors TRBJ2-7, so the J call may be wrong. Germline CDR1 is MDHEN and CDR2 is SYDVKM. The CDR3 has 14 amino acids. The CDR3 DNA follows: TGTGCCAGCAGTCAGATGGACGGGACCCACGAGCAGTACTTC. The encoded protein is CASSQMDGTHEQYF.

This clonotype occurred a few times. The rearrangement uses TRBV18 and TRBJ2-5; the match to TRBD1 covers 8 bases. CDR1 is KGHSH and CDR2 is LQKENI in the germline V gene. Trimming removed 0 bases from V and 5 bases from J; junction bases left unmatched: 11. CDR3 length equals 17 residues. The CDR3 loop is CASSPPPDREPKETQYF. The CDR3 coding sequence is TGTGCCAGCTCACCACCTCCGGACAGGGAGCCTAAGGAGACCCAGTACTTC.

This clonotype was picked up a small number of times. The chain has TRBV20-1 and TRBJ2-5; D ambiguous. The CDR3 runs 15 residues. Trimming took 0 bases from V and 3 from J, leaving 14 bases between them. Germline CDR1 DFQATT, CDR2 SNEGSKA (reference sequence). The CDR3 sequence is CSARDQNARKETQYF. CDR3 DNA sequence: TGCAGTGCTAGAGATCAGAATGCGCGGAAAGAGACCCAGTACTTC.

A word on this clonotype: At one end the junction does not follow the germline gene, possibly because of a read error. The chain joins TRBV12-3 or TRBV12-4 to TRBJ1-5, with 11 bases aligning to TRBD1. The CDR3 contains 14 residues. The CDR3 here is CAGSRTGGGQPQHF. The CDR3 DNA sequence: TGTGCCGGCAGTCGGACAGGGGGCGGTCAGCCCCAGCATTTT.